This passage covers 9 T cell receptor beta chains from one sample sequenced in a study of siplizumab effects on memory and regulatory T cells. Only in-frame clones appear in the TCRdb table, and some are missing; sequencing was by immunoSEQ multiplex PCR. Of approximately 60,000 clones listed, 79% are singletons. Specimen: memory CD4+ T cells sorted from blood. These receptors were taken from a human donor in good health.

V and J are TRBV11-2 and TRBJ1-6, with D possibly matching TRBD1 (6 bases). CDR3 length equals 13 residues. V was clipped by 8 bases and J by 8 bases, with 13 bases between them. Germline CDR1 reads SGHAT; CDR2 reads FQNNGV. The CDR3 here is CASGPGDYSPLHF. The CDR3 DNA sequence: TGTGCCAGCGGTCCAGGGGATTATTCACCCCTCCACTTT.

This rearrangement joins TRBV5-4 to TRBJ2-7; D is perhaps TRBD2 (7 bases). Deletions cut 5 bases from V and 4 bases from J, with 16 bases between. CDR3 size: 14 residues. In germline, CDR1 is SGHNT, CDR2 YYREEE (reference sequence). CDR3: CASRGRRGAYEQYF. The CDR3, as DNA: TGTGCCAGCAGGGGTCGACGGGGGGCATACGAGCAGTACTTC.

The CDR3 reads CASIPQGLSYEQYF. DNA for the CDR3: TGTGCCAGCATTCCCCAGGGGTTATCCTACGAGCAGTACTTC. The J gene is TRBJ2-7, the V gene TRBV6-5; possibly TRBD1 for D (6 bases). The CDR3 is made up of 14 amino acids. V was shortened by 7 bases and J by 1 base, with 14 bases between the two germline ends. CDR1 MNHEY and CDR2 SVGAGI come from the germline V gene.

The rearrangement links TRBV5-4 to TRBJ2-3; D gene unclear. V was cut by 2 bases and J by 2 bases, with 12 bases left in between. The CDR3 runs 15 residues. Germline CDR1 SGHNT, CDR2 YYREEE (reference sequence). The CDR3 spells CASSFREAATDTQYF. Written as DNA, the CDR3 is TGTGCCAGCAGCTTTAGAGAGGCAGCCACAGATACGCAGTATTTT.

This clone was observed once. V and J are TRBV7-9 and TRBJ2-5; D uncertain. CDR1 is SEHNR and CDR2 is FQNEAQ in the germline V gene (reference sequence). The CDR3 is made up of 13 amino acids. V was shortened by 7 bases and J by 5 bases, with 14 bases between the two germline ends. CDR3 residues: CASNPPSVETQYF. CDR3 nucleotide sequence: TGTGCCAGCAACCCCCCATCGGTCGAGACCCAGTACTTC.

This chain connects TRBV19 to TRBJ2-7; 9 bases align to TRBD2. The CDR3 is made up of 13 amino acids. V shed 5 bases, J shed 7 bases, and the junction held 6 bases outside the gene matches. Germline values: CDR1 LNHDA, CDR2 SQIVND (reference sequence). As DNA, the CDR3 is TGTGCCAGTAGTGCCGCGGGGGGGCTGGAGCAGTACTTC. This sequence encodes CASSAAGGLEQYF.

The chain couples TRBV5-1 to TRBJ1-3; 8 bases map to TRBD1. V was clipped by 4 bases and J by 9 bases; unmatched bases: 9. Germline CDR1 reads SGHRS; CDR2 reads YFSETQ. The CDR3 consists of 14 residues. The CDR3 DNA sequence: TGCGCCAGCAGCCAGACGACAGGGGTCGGCACCATATATTTT. This translates into CASSQTTGVGTIYF.

This chain joins TRBV16 and TRBJ1-1; 9 bases fit TRBD1. J lost 2 bases, V lost 2 bases, and 3 bases had no gene match. The CDR3 has 15 amino acids. CDR1 KGHSY and CDR2 FQNENV come from the germline V gene. The CDR3 nucleotides are TGTGCCAGCAGCCAAGTGGACAGGGGTAACACTGAAGCTTTCTTT. It specifies CASSQVDRGNTEAFF.

The chain uses TRBV14 and TRBJ2-5; D may correspond to TRBD1 or TRBD2 (5 bases each). This CDR3 spans 15 amino acids. Germline V lookup: CDR1 SGHDN, CDR2 FVKESK. V lost 0 bases, J lost 7 bases, and 15 bases lay in between. CDR3 loop: CASSQDPTPGRTQYF. The CDR3 bases are TGTGCCAGCAGCCAAGACCCTACCCCAGGGAGGACCCAGTACTTC.